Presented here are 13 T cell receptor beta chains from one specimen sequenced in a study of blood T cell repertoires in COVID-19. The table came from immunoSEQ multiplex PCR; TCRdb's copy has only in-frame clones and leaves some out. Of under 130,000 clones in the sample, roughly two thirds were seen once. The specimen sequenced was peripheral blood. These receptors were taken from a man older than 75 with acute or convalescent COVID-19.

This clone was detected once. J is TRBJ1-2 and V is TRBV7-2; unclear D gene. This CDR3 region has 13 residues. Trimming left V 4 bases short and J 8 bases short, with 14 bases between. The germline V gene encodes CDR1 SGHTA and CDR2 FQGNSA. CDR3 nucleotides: TGTGCCAGCAGCTCAGGCCCCCTATTCGGCTACACCTTC. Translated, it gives CASSSGPLFGYTF.

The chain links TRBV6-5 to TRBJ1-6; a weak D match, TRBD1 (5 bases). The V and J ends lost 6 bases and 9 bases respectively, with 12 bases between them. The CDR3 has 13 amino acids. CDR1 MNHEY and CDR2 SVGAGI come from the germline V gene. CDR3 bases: TGTGCCAGCAGCCCAGGGCCGGGTTCACCCCTCCACTTT. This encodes CASSPGPGSPLHF.

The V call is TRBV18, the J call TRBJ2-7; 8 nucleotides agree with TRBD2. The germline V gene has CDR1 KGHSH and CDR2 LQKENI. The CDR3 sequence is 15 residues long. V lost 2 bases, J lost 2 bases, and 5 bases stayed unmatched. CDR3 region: CASSPKREPPYEQYF. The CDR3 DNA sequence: TGTGCCAGCTCACCAAAGCGGGAGCCCCCCTACGAGCAGTACTTC.

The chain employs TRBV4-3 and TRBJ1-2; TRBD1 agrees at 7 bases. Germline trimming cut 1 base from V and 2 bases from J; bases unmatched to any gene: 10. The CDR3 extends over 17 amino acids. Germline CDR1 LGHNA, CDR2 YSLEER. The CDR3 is CASSQGPATGLNYGYTF. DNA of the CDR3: TGCGCCAGCAGCCAAGGGCCCGCGACAGGGCTAAACTATGGCTACACCTTC.

CDR3: CAISAYDPGKGSYTIYF. DNA of the CDR3: TGTGCCATCAGTGCCTACGATCCGGGAAAGGGCTCGTACACCATATATTTT. The chain joins TRBV10-3 to TRBJ1-3; D not certain. The CDR3 extends over 17 amino acids. V was clipped by 4 bases and J by 8 bases, with 24 bases between them. CDR1 and CDR2 (germline): ENHRY, SYGVKD.

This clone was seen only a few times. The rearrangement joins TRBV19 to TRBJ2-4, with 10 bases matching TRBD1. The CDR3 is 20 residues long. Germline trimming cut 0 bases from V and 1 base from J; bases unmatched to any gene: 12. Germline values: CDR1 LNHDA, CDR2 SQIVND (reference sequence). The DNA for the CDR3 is TGTGCCAGTAGTATAGAGGGGACAGGGGACATTATAGCGGCCAAAAACATTCAGTACTTC. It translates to CASSIEGTGDIIAAKNIQYF.

CDR3 sequence (DNA): TGTGCCGGGAGGGGGGCCCTTGTTCTTCACAATGAGCAGTTCTTC. It translates to CAGRGALVLHNEQFF. The gene calls are TRBV25-1 and TRBJ2-1; maybe TRBD2 (7 bases). Germline V CDR1 and CDR2: MGHDK, SYGVNS. CDR3 length equals 15 residues. Trimming stripped 11 bases from V and 5 bases from J, with 22 bases between.

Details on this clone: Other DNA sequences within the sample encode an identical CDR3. In DNA form, the CDR3 reads TGTGCCAGCAGCTTGAGGGGGTACGAGCAGTACTTC. Translation: CASSLRGYEQYF. This sequence joins TRBV5-4 and TRBJ2-7; D perhaps matches TRBD1 (6 bases). With 1 base removed from V and 4 bases from J, the gap between germline ends came to 6 bases. CDR1 SGHNT and CDR2 YYREEE come from the germline V gene (reference sequence). The CDR3 has 12 residues. Full variable domain (outside the CDR3, taken from reference TRBV5-4 and TRBJ2-7): ETGVTQSPTHLIKTRGQQVTLRCSSQSGHNTVSWYQQALGQGPQFIFQYYREEENGRGNFPPRFSGLQFPNYSSELNVNALELDDSALYLCASSLRGYEQYFGPGTRLTVT.

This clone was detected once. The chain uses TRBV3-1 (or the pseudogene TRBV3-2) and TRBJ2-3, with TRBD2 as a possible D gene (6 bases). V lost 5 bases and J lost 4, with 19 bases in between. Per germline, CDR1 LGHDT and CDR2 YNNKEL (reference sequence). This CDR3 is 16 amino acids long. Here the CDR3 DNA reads TGTGCCAGCAGCTCCCGGGACCTTTGGGGGGCAGATACGCAGTATTTT. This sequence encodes CASSSRDLWGADTQYF.

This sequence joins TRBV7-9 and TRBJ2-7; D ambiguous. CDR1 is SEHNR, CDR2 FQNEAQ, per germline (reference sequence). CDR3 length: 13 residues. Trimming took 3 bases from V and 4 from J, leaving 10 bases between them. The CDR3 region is CASSFNTGYEQYF. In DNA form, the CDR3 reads TGTGCCAGCAGCTTCAATACCGGGTACGAGCAGTACTTC.

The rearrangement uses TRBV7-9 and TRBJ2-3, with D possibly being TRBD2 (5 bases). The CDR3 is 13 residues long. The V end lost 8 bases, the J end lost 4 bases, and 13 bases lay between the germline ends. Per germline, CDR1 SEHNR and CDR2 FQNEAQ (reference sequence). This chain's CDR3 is CASDTGSSDTQYF. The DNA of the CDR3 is TGTGCCAGCGACACGGGGAGTTCAGATACGCAGTATTTT.

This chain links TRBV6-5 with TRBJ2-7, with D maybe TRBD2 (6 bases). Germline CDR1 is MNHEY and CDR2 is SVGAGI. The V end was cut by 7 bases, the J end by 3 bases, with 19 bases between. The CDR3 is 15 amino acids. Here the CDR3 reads CASKIGTASGYEQYF. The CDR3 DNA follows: TGTGCCAGCAAGATTGGGACTGCAAGCGGCTACGAGCAGTACTTC.

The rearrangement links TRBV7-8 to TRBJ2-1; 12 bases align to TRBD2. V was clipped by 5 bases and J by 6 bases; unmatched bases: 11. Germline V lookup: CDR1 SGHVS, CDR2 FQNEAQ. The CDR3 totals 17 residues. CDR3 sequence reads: CASSTRMGLAGSNEQFF. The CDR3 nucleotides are TGTGCCAGCAGCACCCGAATGGGACTAGCGGGTAGCAATGAGCAGTTCTTC.